This T cell receptor beta chain was observed in a study of T cell repertoires in cytomegalovirus infection. Study at large: Shared public TCR beta signatures pointed to both CMV infection and a matching HLA type. Points from the study as a whole: Totalled public TCR beta family frequency picked out people who carried CMV plus the relevant HLA. Within the response measured ex vivo, HLA-C-restricted CMV-specific TCR beta clonotypes were dominant.

Via MiXCR, TCRdb re-called the reads, giving one row per CDR3 protein. The data contain roughly 230,000 distinct CDR3 sequences, approximately 6.7% of them singletons. CDR3 length: 17 residues. Looked up from germline, CDR1 is SGHTA and CDR2 is FQGNSA. J lost 4 bases, V lost 5 bases, and 11 bases had no gene match. This clonotype showed up many times. Its matching antigen is unknown. This sequence originates from a human donor in good health (CMV status not recorded). Some clones in this sample may be carry-over from other donors' samples. This chain connects TRBV7-2 to TRBJ2-7; 13 nucleotides align to TRBD2. The material sequenced was PBMCs. As DNA, the CDR3 is TGTGCCAGCAGCGATCGCCGACTAGCGGGGGGATCATACGAGCAGTACTTC. Its protein product is CASSDRRLAGGSYEQYF. The full variable domain, its missing parts supplied by reference TRBV7-2 and TRBJ2-7, is GAGVSQSPSNKVTEKGKDVELRCDPISGHTALYWYRQSLGQGLEFLIYFQGNSAPDKSGLPSDRFSAERTGGSVSTLTIQRTQQEDSAVYLCASSDRRLAGGSYEQYFGPGTRLTVT.